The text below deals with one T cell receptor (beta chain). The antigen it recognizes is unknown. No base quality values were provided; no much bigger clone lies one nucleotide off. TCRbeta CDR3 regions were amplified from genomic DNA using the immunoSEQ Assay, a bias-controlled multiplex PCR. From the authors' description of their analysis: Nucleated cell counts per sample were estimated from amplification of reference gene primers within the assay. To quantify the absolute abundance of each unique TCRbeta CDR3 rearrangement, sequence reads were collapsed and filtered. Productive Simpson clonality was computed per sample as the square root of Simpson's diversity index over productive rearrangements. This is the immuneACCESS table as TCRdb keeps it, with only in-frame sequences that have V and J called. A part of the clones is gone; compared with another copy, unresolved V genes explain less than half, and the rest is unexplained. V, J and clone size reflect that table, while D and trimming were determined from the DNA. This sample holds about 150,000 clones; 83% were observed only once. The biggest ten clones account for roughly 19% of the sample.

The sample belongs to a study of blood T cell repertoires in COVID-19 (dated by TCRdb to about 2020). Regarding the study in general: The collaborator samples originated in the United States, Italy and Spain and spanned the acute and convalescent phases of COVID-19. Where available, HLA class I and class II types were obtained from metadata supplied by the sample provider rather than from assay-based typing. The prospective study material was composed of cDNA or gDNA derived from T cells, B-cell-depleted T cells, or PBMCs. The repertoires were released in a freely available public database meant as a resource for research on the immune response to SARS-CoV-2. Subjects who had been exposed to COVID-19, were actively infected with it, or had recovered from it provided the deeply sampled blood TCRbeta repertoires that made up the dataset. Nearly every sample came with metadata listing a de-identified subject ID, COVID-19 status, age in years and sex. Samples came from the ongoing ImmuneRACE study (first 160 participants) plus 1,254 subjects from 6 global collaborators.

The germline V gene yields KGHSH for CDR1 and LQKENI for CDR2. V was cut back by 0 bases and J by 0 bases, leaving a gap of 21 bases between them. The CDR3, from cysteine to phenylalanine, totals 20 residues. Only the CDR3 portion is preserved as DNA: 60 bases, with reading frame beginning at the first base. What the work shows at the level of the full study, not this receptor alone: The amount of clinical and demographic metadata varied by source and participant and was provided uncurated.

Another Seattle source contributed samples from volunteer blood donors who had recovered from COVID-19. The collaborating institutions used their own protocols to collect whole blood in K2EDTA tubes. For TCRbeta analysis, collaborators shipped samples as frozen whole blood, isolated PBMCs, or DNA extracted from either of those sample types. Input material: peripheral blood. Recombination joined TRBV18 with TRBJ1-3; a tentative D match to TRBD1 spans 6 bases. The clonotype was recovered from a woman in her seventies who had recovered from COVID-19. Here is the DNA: TGTGCCAGCTCACCACCGTTAGCGGGGGCCCAAGGAAGCTCTGGAAACACCATATATTTT. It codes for CASSPPLAGAQGSSGNTIYF.